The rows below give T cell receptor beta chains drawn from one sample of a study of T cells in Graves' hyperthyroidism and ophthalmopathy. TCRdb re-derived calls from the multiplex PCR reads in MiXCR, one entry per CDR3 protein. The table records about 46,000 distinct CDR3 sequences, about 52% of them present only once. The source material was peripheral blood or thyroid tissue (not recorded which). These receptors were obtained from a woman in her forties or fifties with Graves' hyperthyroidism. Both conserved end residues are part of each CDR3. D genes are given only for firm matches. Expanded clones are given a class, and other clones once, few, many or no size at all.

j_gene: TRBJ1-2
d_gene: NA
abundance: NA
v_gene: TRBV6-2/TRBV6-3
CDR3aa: CASKGGRIYGYTF
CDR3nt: TGTGCCAGCAAGGGGGGCAGAATCTATGGCTACACCTTC

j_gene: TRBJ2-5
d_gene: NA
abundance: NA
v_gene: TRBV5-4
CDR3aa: CASSLGPSETQYF
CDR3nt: TGTGCCAGCAGCTTGGGGCCCTCCGAGACCCAGTACTTC

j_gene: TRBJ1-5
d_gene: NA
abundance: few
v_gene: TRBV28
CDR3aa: CASSWISSNQPQHF
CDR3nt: TGTGCCAGCAGCTGGATTTCCAGCAATCAGCCCCAGCATTTT

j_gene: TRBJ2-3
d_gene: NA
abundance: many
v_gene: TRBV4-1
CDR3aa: CASSQDPALPQYF
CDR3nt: TGCGCCAGCAGCCAAGATCCAGCCCTCCCGCAGTATTTT

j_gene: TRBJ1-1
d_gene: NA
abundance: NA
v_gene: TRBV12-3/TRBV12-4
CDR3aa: CASSLGPGKLNTEAFF
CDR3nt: TGTGCCAGCAGTTTAGGCCCCGGAAAATTGAACACTGAAGCTTTCTTT

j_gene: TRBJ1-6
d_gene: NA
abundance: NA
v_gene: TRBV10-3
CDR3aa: CASGQGRPTSSYNSPLHF
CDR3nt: TGTGCCAGCGGGCAGGGGAGACCAACGAGCTCCTATAATTCACCCCTCCACTTT

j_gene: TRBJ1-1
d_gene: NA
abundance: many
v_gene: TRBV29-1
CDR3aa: CSVERGYTEAFF
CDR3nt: TGCAGCGTTGAAAGGGGTTACACTGAAGCTTTCTTT

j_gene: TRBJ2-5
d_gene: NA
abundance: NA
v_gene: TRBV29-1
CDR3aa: CSVGQRAQEPQYF
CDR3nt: TGCAGCGTGGGACAGCGGGCCCAAGAGCCCCAGTACTTC

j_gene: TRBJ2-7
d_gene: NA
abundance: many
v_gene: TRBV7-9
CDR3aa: CASGGGHTGAYEQYF
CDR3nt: TGTGCCAGCGGGGGTGGCCACACCGGGGCCTACGAGCAGTACTTC

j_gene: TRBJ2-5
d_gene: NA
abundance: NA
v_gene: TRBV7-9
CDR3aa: CASGLSQGTQYF
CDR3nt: TGTGCCAGCGGCTTAAGCCAAGGGACCCAGTACTTC

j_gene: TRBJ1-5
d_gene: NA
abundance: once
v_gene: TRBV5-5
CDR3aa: CASSSPDGDQPQHF
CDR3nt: TGTGCCAGTAGCTCTCCCGACGGGGATCAGCCCCAGCATTTT

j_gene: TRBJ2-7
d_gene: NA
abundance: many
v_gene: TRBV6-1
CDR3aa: CASRRSWKDEQYF
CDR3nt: TGTGCCAGCAGAAGATCTTGGAAAGACGAGCAGTACTTC

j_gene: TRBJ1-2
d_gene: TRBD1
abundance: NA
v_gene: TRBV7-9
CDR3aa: CASSSGGQGANYGYTF
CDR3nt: TGTGCCAGCAGCTCCGGAGGACAGGGGGCGAACTATGGCTACACCTTC